Below are 28 T cell receptor beta chains sequenced from a single sample in a study of blood T cell repertoires in COVID-19. Data came from immunoSEQ multiplex PCR; TCRdb stores just in-frame clones and leaves some out. The sample lists tens of thousands of clones, approximately 70% occurring once. Material: peripheral blood. All receptors derive from a man aged 80 or over with acute or convalescent COVID-19.

This chain connects TRBV11-2 to TRBJ2-1, with D hard to call. In germline, CDR1 is SGHAT, CDR2 FQNNGV. This CDR3 is built from 16 residues. Trimming cost V 5 bases and J 0 bases, with 14 bases left between them. The CDR3 DNA reads TGTGCCAGCAGCCCCGGTTGGTCTCTCTCCTACAATGAGCAGTTCTTC. As protein: CASSPGWSLSYNEQFF.

This clone has a handful of counts. This chain links TRBV2 with TRBJ1-5, with a weak D call TRBD1 (5 bases). This CDR3 comprises 15 residues. The V end lost 0 bases, the J end lost 7 bases, and 13 bases lay between the germline ends. Germline-derived CDR1 and CDR2 are SNHLY and FYNNEI. The CDR3 nucleotides read TGTGCCAGCAGTGAAGCGGCAGGGTTGGAGCAGCCCCAGCATTTT. Its protein product is CASSEAAGLEQPQHF.

The chain links TRBV6-5 to TRBJ1-2, with no clear D. V lost 4 bases and J 0 bases, leaving 15 bases between the germline ends. CDR1 MNHEY and CDR2 SVGAGI come from the germline V gene. The CDR3 loop spans 16 amino acids. The CDR3, as DNA: TGTGCCAGCAGTTCTGGGGAGACCACGGCTAACTATGGCTACACCTTC. This encodes CASSSGETTANYGYTF.

This clone was detected many times. CDR3 loop: CASSEDGGFEQYF. The CDR3 DNA reads as TGTGCCAGCAGTGAAGATGGAGGGTTCGAGCAGTACTTC. The gene calls are TRBV2 and TRBJ2-7; D might be TRBD2 (6 bases). Trimming cost V 1 base and J 6 bases, with 10 bases left between them. The germline CDR1 and CDR2 sequences are SNHLY and FYNNEI. The CDR3 totals 13 residues.

This chain links TRBV5-1 with TRBJ1-1, with 9 bases aligning to TRBD1. The CDR3 runs to 15 residues. The germline CDR1 and CDR2 sequences are SGHRS and YFSETQ. The J segment lost 5 bases and the V segment lost 2 bases, leaving 7 bases of the junction unmatched. CDR3 in amino acids: CASSFTGGAGTEAFF. CDR3 DNA sequence: TGCGCCAGCAGCTTTACAGGGGGCGCGGGAACTGAAGCTTTCTTT.

J is TRBJ1-5 and V is TRBV24-1, with D uncertain. The V and J ends lost 8 bases and 3 bases respectively, with 16 bases between them. The CDR3 length is 15 residues. From germline, CDR1 is KGHDR and CDR2 SFDVKD. The CDR3 DNA reads TGTGCCACCACGTTGAGGGAAATTGCCAATCAGCCCCAGCATTTT. Encoded protein: CATTLREIANQPQHF.

The table lists this clone with a few counts. The rearrangement joins TRBV27 to TRBJ1-5; 7 bases map to TRBD1. The CDR3 covers 12 residues. The junction had 3 bases not matched to a gene; V was cut back by 9 bases and J by 4 bases. Germline CDR1 reads MNHEY; CDR2 reads SMNVEV (reference sequence). The CDR3 loop reads CARGTVNQPQHF. The CDR3 DNA reads as TGTGCCAGGGGGACAGTTAATCAGCCCCAGCATTTT.

The rearrangement links TRBV18 to TRBJ1-4; TRBD1 matches at 8 bases. Germline CDR1 is KGHSH and CDR2 is LQKENI. The CDR3 has 14 amino acids. The V segment lost 2 bases and the J segment 5 bases; nucleotides outside the gene matches: 1. The CDR3 loop reads CASSPGDRNEKLFF. In nucleotides, the CDR3 is TGTGCCAGCTCACCAGGGGACAGGAATGAAAAACTGTTTTTT.

V gene TRBV6-5 combines with J gene TRBJ1-4; D unclear. Germline assignment: CDR1 MNHEY and CDR2 SVGAGI. The V and J ends lost 6 bases and 10 bases respectively, with 15 bases between them. The CDR3 runs 13 residues. In nucleotides, the CDR3 is TGTGCCAGCAGGACCTCGGAAGGAGGAAAACTGTTTTTT. Translating it yields CASRTSEGGKLFF.

J is TRBJ1-5 and V is TRBV19, with 8 bases identical to TRBD1. Germline V gene sequence: CDR1 LNHDA, CDR2 SQIVND (reference sequence). This CDR3 has 15 amino acids. The trim removed 4 bases at V and 3 bases at J, leaving 5 bases unmatched. CDR3 protein: CASSTTGGINQPQHF. For the CDR3, the DNA is TGTGCCAGTAGTACCACAGGGGGGATCAATCAGCCCCAGCATTTT.

The CDR3 loop is CASSPQGVYNEQFF. The CDR3 coding sequence is TGTGCCAGCTCACCACAAGGGGTTTACAATGAGCAGTTCTTC. The rearrangement joins TRBV18 to TRBJ2-1; D is perhaps TRBD1 (5 bases). Germline V lookup: CDR1 KGHSH, CDR2 LQKENI. V lost 1 base and J 4 bases, leaving 8 bases between the germline ends. This CDR3 is 14 amino acids long.

The chain combines TRBV3-1 (or the pseudogene TRBV3-2) with TRBJ2-7, with D tentatively TRBD1 (6 bases). The V gene lost 3 bases and the J gene lost 6 bases, with 18 bases spanning the gap. The CDR3 spans 15 residues. Looked up from germline, CDR1 is LGHDT and CDR2 is YNNKEL (reference sequence). CDR3 coding DNA: TGTGCCAGCAGCCACCGACAGGCCCCTGCCCCCGAGCAGTACTTC. This codes for CASSHRQAPAPEQYF.

The gene calls are TRBV6-1 and TRBJ2-2, with TRBD1 identical over 12 bases. Trimming took 6 bases from V and 5 from J; bases not matched to a gene: 4. This CDR3 contains 15 residues. Germline V CDR1 and CDR2: MNHNS, SASEGT. The CDR3: CASRRDRGLTGELFF. The DNA of the CDR3 is TGTGCCAGCAGACGGGACAGGGGGCTTACCGGGGAGCTGTTTTTT.

This sequence joins TRBV4-2 and TRBJ2-7; perhaps TRBD2 as D (5 bases). Trimming removed 4 bases at V and 6 bases at J, with 13 bases between. The germline CDR1 and CDR2 sequences are LGHNA and YNFKEQ. The CDR3 covers 13 residues. The CDR3 sequence is CASSLIGEGEQYF. CDR3 sequence (DNA): TGTGCCAGCAGCCTCATAGGAGAGGGCGAGCAGTACTTC.

This chain joins TRBV7-9 and TRBJ2-7; 7 bases are a match to TRBD1. The germline V gene encodes CDR1 SEHNR and CDR2 FQNEAQ (reference sequence). The CDR3 loop spans 14 amino acids. V was pared by 5 bases and J by 2 bases, with 6 bases of the junction left unmatched. In DNA form, the CDR3 reads TGTGCCAGCAGCGCCGACAGGGTACCCTACGAGCAGTACTTC. It codes for CASSADRVPYEQYF.

V is TRBV3-1 (or the pseudogene TRBV3-2) and J is TRBJ1-2; 8 nucleotides line up with TRBD1. V trimming: 3 bases; J trimming: 4 bases; junction bases outside the gene matches: 4. Germline CDR1 LGHDT, CDR2 YNNKEL (reference sequence). CDR3 length equals 14 residues. As DNA, the CDR3 is TGTGCCAGCAGCCAGCCAGGGGGCGGCTATGGCTACACCTTC. It translates to CASSQPGGGYGYTF.

This sequence joins TRBV18 and TRBJ2-1; 10 bases line up with TRBD2. This CDR3 region has 15 residues. V lost 4 bases, J lost 5 bases, and 5 bases stayed unmatched. Germline V gene data show CDR1 as KGHSH and CDR2 as LQKENI. CDR3 in amino acids: CASSHRTSGNNEQFF. The CDR3 nucleotides read TGTGCCAGCTCACATCGGACTAGCGGAAACAATGAGCAGTTCTTC. Full variable domain (missing parts from reference TRBV18 and TRBJ2-1): NAGVMQNPRHLVRRRGQEARLRCSPMKGHSHVYWYRQLPEEGLKFMVYLQKENIIDESGMPKERFSAEFPKEGPSILRIQQVVRGDSAAYFCASSHRTSGNNEQFFGPGTRLTVL.

This chain uses TRBV24-1 with TRBJ2-6; no clear D gene. The CDR3 is 15 amino acids. Germline V gene lookup returns CDR1 KGHDR and CDR2 SFDVKD. The V end was cut by 6 bases, the J end by 0 bases, with 8 bases between. The CDR3 nucleotides read TGTGCCACCAGTCCTTCCAGCTCTGGGGCCAACGTCCTGACTTTC. The encoded protein is CATSPSSSGANVLTF.

This chain joins TRBV6-5 and TRBJ2-7; the match to TRBD2 covers 8 bases. V dropped 0 bases and J dropped 3; count of bases not matched to a gene: 4. The V gene's germline CDR1 is MNHEY and CDR2 SVGAGI. CDR3 size: 15 residues. The CDR3 region has the DNA TGTGCCAGCAGTTACTCACTAGCGGAGGTCTACGAGCAGTACTTC. This encodes CASSYSLAEVYEQYF.

The chain has TRBV3-1 (or the pseudogene TRBV3-2) and TRBJ2-1; perhaps TRBD1 as D (6 bases). Germline V gene sequence: CDR1 LGHDT, CDR2 YNNKEL (reference sequence). The CDR3 has 15 amino acids. Trimming took 5 bases from V and 7 from J, leaving 18 bases between them. The chain's CDR3 is CASSFRTAGGNEQFF. The CDR3 region has the DNA TGTGCCAGCAGCTTCAGGACAGCCGGAGGAAATGAGCAGTTCTTC.

This rearrangement joins TRBV18 to TRBJ1-6; 10 bases align to TRBD1. J was trimmed by 9 bases and V by 3 bases; bases with no gene match: 5. This CDR3 spans 15 amino acids. Germline CDR1 reads KGHSH; CDR2 reads LQKENI. The chain's CDR3 is CASSPGTGVGSPLHF. DNA for the CDR3: TGTGCCAGCTCACCGGGGACAGGGGTGGGTTCACCCCTCCACTTT.

The rearrangement links TRBV25-1 to TRBJ2-7, with D maybe TRBD2 (6 bases). With 3 bases removed from V and 4 bases from J, the gap between germline ends came to 13 bases. CDR3 size: 14 residues. CDR1 MGHDK and CDR2 SYGVNS come from the germline V gene. CDR3 DNA: TGTGCCAGCAGTGACAGTGGGAGGAGGTACGAGCAGTACTTC. Its protein product is CASSDSGRRYEQYF.

The chain recombines TRBV28 with TRBJ2-7; D perhaps matches TRBD1 (5 bases). The CDR3 is made up of 13 amino acids. CDR1 is MDHEN, CDR2 SYDVKM, per germline. V lost 4 bases, J lost 4 bases, and 11 bases lay in between. The CDR3: CASSSLGAYEQYF. In nucleotides, the CDR3 is TGTGCCAGCAGTTCCCTAGGGGCTTACGAGCAGTACTTC.

This clone appeared once. V gene TRBV30 combines with J gene TRBJ1-1; 9 nucleotides match TRBD1. This CDR3 spans 11 amino acids. Germline V CDR1 and CDR2: GTSNPN, SVGIG (reference sequence). Unmatched junction bases numbered 5, after V lost 3 bases and J lost 12 bases. For the CDR3, the DNA is TGTGCCTGGAGCCGGGACAGGGTCCCTTTCTTT. It yields the protein CAWSRDRVPFF.

This clone was detected once. This chain's CDR3 is CASSFLGTVNTEAFF. As DNA, the CDR3 is TGTGCCAGCAGTTTTTTAGGGACAGTAAACACTGAAGCTTTCTTT. V and J are TRBV6-5 and TRBJ1-1, with 7 positions matching TRBD1. This CDR3 is built from 15 residues. With V trimmed by 4 bases and J by 2 bases, 7 bases remained unmatched. The V gene's germline CDR1 is MNHEY and CDR2 SVGAGI.

This clone has more than one count but fewer than ten. This sequence joins TRBV29-1 and TRBJ2-1; 13 bases align to TRBD2. V shed 0 bases and J 10 bases; nucleotides not matched to a gene: 21. Germline V gene sequence: CDR1 SQVTM, CDR2 ANQGSEA. The CDR3 is made up of 20 amino acids. CDR3 sequence: CSVEDPNSSSAGLAGREQFF. In DNA, the CDR3 is TGCAGCGTTGAAGATCCCAACTCTAGTTCGGCGGGACTAGCGGGACGAGAGCAGTTCTTC.

The chain couples TRBV9 to TRBJ2-1; 11 bases agree with TRBD2. Germline assignment: CDR1 SGDLS and CDR2 YYNGEE. The V and J ends lost 4 bases and 4 bases, in that order; junction bases with no gene match: 4. The CDR3 has 15 amino acids. The CDR3 nucleotides are TGTGCCAGCAGCCTCGGACTAGCGGGTTACAATGAGCAGTTCTTC. This translates into CASSLGLAGYNEQFF.

This rearrangement joins TRBV6-5 to TRBJ1-3; possibly TRBD1 for D (6 bases). The germline V gene has CDR1 MNHEY and CDR2 SVGAGI. V was clipped by 7 bases and J by 4 bases, with 14 bases between them. This CDR3 comprises 14 residues. In DNA, the CDR3 is TGTGCCAGCATCCTACAGGGATCCGGAAACACCATATATTTT. Translating gives CASILQGSGNTIYF.